The source of this T cell receptor beta chain is a study of blood T cells in healthy people across ages. Whole-study results and caveats: Naive CD4+ cell counts and diversity both ran higher in long-lived than in aged donors. PBMCs that were unsorted prevented a conclusive naive versus antigen-experienced comparison. The donors' CMV status was not determined, possibly confounding changes in expanded clonotypes. Roughly linear declines in TCR beta diversity per million T cells occurred with age.

The CDR3 consists of 13 residues. V lost 2 bases, J lost 11 bases, and 15 bases lay in between. Per the germline V gene, CDR1 is MNHNS and CDR2 is SASEGT. Alongside a J-beta primer mix, a sample-barcoded 5' primer served in a second PCR lasting about 7 to 11 cycles. MiXCR was run by TCRdb on the 5' RACE reads, yielding one entry per CDR3 protein. Among 1 million or so distinct CDR3 sequences listed, more than 35% were seen once. The table lists this clonotype with a few counts. The antigen remains unidentified. The sequenced sample consisted of blood. This TCR derives from a woman in her sixties in good health. This chain links TRBV6-1 with TRBJ2-5, with D possibly TRBD2 on 5 matching bases. The CDR3 DNA reads TGTGCCAGCAGTGAACCCGGGGTATATGAGCAGTACTTC. Translating it yields CASSEPGVYEQYF.